Below, 10 T cell receptor beta chains from the same sample are listed, as sequenced in a study of blood T cell repertoires in COVID-19 (dated by TCRdb to about 2020). Receptor amplification or capture employed the immunoSEQ multiplex PCR assay. TCRdb took over this immuneACCESS table, retaining in-frame rearrangements with V and J assigned. Such tables are incomplete; in checked studies, under half of the missing clones stem from an unresolved V gene, and the remainder is unexplained. The sample data list 290,000 or so clones, and about 88% of these were observed just once. The top ten clones comprise around 1.2% of the sample. Sequencing input: peripheral blood. These TCRs come from a man aged 70 or older with acute or convalescent COVID-19.

The genes are TRBV6-6 and TRBJ1-4; D is uncertain. From germline, CDR1 is MNHNY and CDR2 SVGAGI (reference sequence). V shed 6 bases and J shed 0 bases, with 5 bases lying between them. CDR3 length: 13 residues. The CDR3 loop is CASRVATNEKLFF. The CDR3 DNA sequence: TGTGCCAGCAGGGTAGCAACTAATGAAAAACTGTTTTTT.

The chain couples TRBV10-3 to TRBJ1-5; D is unclear. There are 16 residues in the CDR3. Germline loops: CDR1 ENHRY, CDR2 SYGVKD. With 0 bases removed from V and 0 bases from J, the gap between germline ends came to 9 bases. This CDR3 is CAISESPPNSNQPQHF. CDR3 bases: TGTGCCATCAGTGAGTCGCCCCCTAATAGCAATCAGCCCCAGCATTTT.

The chain combines TRBV11-2 with TRBJ1-1; TRBD1 might be the D (5 bases). This CDR3 region has 18 residues. V was trimmed by 1 base and J by 3 bases, leaving 21 bases between them. Germline V CDR1 and CDR2: SGHAT, FQNNGV. For the CDR3, the DNA is TGTGCCAGCAGCTTAGCCGGGGGGTTTGGGGCCGGGGACACTGAAGCTTTCTTT. Translated: CASSLAGGFGAGDTEAFF.

The chain is built from TRBV7-8 and TRBJ1-2; 7 bases match TRBD1. J was trimmed by 4 bases and V by 7 bases; bases with no gene match: 9. Germline lookup yields CDR1 SGHVS and CDR2 FQNEAQ. The CDR3 is made up of 14 amino acids. As DNA, the CDR3 is TGTGCCAGCACCCTGCTTGCAGGGGGCTATGGCTACACCTTC. Residues: CASTLLAGGYGYTF.

The chain joins TRBV6-4 to TRBJ2-3; 12 positions agree with TRBD2. Per the germline V gene, CDR1 is MRHNA and CDR2 is SNTAGT. V lost 4 bases to trimming and J lost 1 base; unmatched junction nucleotides: 0. The CDR3 extends over 15 amino acids. The CDR3 DNA sequence: TGTGCCAGCAGTGCTAGCGGGGGGGGCACAGATACGCAGTATTTT. Its protein product is CASSASGGGTDTQYF.

This chain connects TRBV5-4 to TRBJ2-5; D remains ambiguous. The CDR3 covers 13 residues. V lost 6 bases to trimming and J lost 2 bases, with 11 bases between them. Germline CDR1 is SGHNT and CDR2 is YYREEE (reference sequence). CDR3 coding DNA: TGTGCCAGCACCCCTGCTAGTCAAGAGACCCAGTACTTC. It encodes CASTPASQETQYF.

V usage is TRBV28 and J usage is TRBJ2-7, with 9 nucleotides matching TRBD1. Trimming removed 4 bases from V and 6 bases from J; junction bases left unmatched: 7. CDR1 is MDHEN and CDR2 is SYDVKM in the germline V gene. The CDR3 covers 14 residues. This chain's CDR3 is CASSYGDRAPEQYF. CDR3 in DNA: TGTGCCAGCAGTTATGGGGACAGGGCACCCGAGCAGTACTTC.

The rearrangement joins TRBV9 to TRBJ2-1, with D perhaps matching TRBD2 (6 bases). The CDR3 has 15 residues. The V gene lost 0 bases and the J gene lost 6 bases, with 13 bases spanning the gap. Germline V gene data show CDR1 as SGDLS and CDR2 as YYNGEE. The CDR3 is CASSVDGGDFNEQFF. In DNA form, the CDR3 reads TGTGCCAGCAGCGTAGACGGGGGAGATTTCAATGAGCAGTTCTTC.

The chain recombines TRBV28 with TRBJ1-5, with TRBD1 as a possible D gene (5 bases). Per the germline V gene, CDR1 is MDHEN and CDR2 is SYDVKM. V was cut by 5 bases and J by 3 bases, with 11 bases left in between. This CDR3 comprises 14 residues. CDR3 sequence: CASSTIGDNQPQHF. The CDR3 DNA reads as TGTGCCAGCAGTACTATAGGGGACAATCAGCCCCAGCATTTT.

J is TRBJ2-7 and V is TRBV6-5; 7 positions match TRBD1. V shed 4 bases and J 4 bases; nucleotides not matched to a gene: 10. The CDR3 runs 15 residues. In germline, CDR1 is MNHEY, CDR2 SVGAGI. The CDR3 here is CASSSPRTGYYEQYF. The CDR3 bases are TGTGCCAGCAGTTCCCCTCGGACAGGTTATTACGAGCAGTACTTC.